These 20 T cell receptor beta chains were all obtained from the same sample, sequenced in a study of blood T cell repertoires in COVID-19. Only in-frame clones appear in the TCRdb table, and some are missing; sequencing was by immunoSEQ multiplex PCR. The repertoire holds about 50,000 clones, with around 90% as singletons. Material: peripheral blood. The origin of the receptors is a human donor in a cohort sampled during active COVID-19.

The CDR3 loop is CATSRRVNTEAFF. CDR3 coding DNA: TGTGCCACCAGCAGACGGGTGAACACTGAAGCTTTCTTT. The rearrangement links TRBV15 to TRBJ1-1; no reliable D call. Looked up from germline, CDR1 is LNHNV and CDR2 is YYDKDF (reference sequence). This CDR3 contains 13 residues. V lost 2 bases to trimming and J lost 0 bases, with 4 bases between them.

The chain links TRBV7-2 to TRBJ2-1; D is ambiguous. CDR3 length: 12 residues. The ends were cut back, 4 bases at V and 7 bases at J, with 8 bases in the middle. CDR1 and CDR2 from the germline V gene are SGHTA and FQGNSA. In nucleotides, the CDR3 is TGTGCCAGCAGCTCAACACCTAATGAGCAGTTCTTC. This translates into CASSSTPNEQFF.

The J gene is TRBJ2-1, the V gene TRBV9; 7 bases map to TRBD2. The CDR3 is 16 residues long. With V trimmed by 6 bases and J by 0 bases, 9 bases remained unmatched. CDR1 is SGDLS, CDR2 YYNGEE, per germline. CDR3: CASNKGGTSSYNEQFF. The CDR3 bases are TGTGCCAGCAACAAGGGAGGGACCAGCTCCTACAATGAGCAGTTCTTC.

The chain links TRBV25-1 to TRBJ1-6; D gene ambiguous. CDR1 and CDR2 from the germline V gene are MGHDK and SYGVNS. Deletions cut 6 bases from V and 11 bases from J, with 20 bases between. This CDR3 has 15 amino acids. CDR3 amino acids: CASRGPGGGPAPLHF. The CDR3 bases are TGTGCCAGCAGGGGTCCAGGTGGTGGTCCGGCACCCCTCCACTTT. Supplemented by reference TRBV25-1 and TRBJ1-6, the full variable domain reads EADIYQTPRYLVIGTGKKITLECSQTMGHDKMYWYQQDPGMELHLIHYSYGVNSTEKGDLSSESTVSRIRTEHFPLTLESARPSHTSQYLCASRGPGGGPAPLHFGNGTRLTVT.

The chain couples TRBV19 to TRBJ2-7; 7 bases are shared with TRBD2. Losses at the gene ends were 3 bases for V and 4 bases for J; bases not matched to a gene: 6. The germline V gene has CDR1 LNHDA and CDR2 SQIVND (reference sequence). The CDR3 loop spans 14 amino acids. As DNA, the CDR3 is TGTGCCAGTAGTATCGGCCTAGCGGATTACGAGCAGTACGTC. It specifies CASSIGLADYEQYV.

CDR3 sequence reads: CASSMGGRGGNQPQHF. For the CDR3, the DNA is TGTGCCAGTAGTATGGGCGGCAGGGGGGGCAATCAGCCCCAGCATTTT. J is TRBJ1-5 and V is TRBV19; 7 bases agree with TRBD1. The CDR3 length is 16 residues. Germline V gives CDR1 LNHDA, CDR2 SQIVND (reference sequence). V lost 3 bases and J lost 2; bases outside the gene matches: 7.

The CDR3 here is CSVYRSTNEKLFF. The CDR3 region has the DNA TGCAGCGTCTACAGGTCAACTAATGAAAAACTGTTTTTT. The rearrangement joins TRBV29-1 to TRBJ1-4, with D tentatively TRBD1 (5 bases). Trimming took off 6 bases at V and 0 bases at J, with 8 bases between the two ends. The CDR3 contains 13 residues. Per the germline V gene, CDR1 is SQVTM and CDR2 is ANQGSEA.

The genes are TRBV6-5 and TRBJ1-5; TRBD1 is a possible D gene (6 bases). The germline V gene encodes CDR1 MNHEY and CDR2 SVGAGI. V gave up 8 bases and J gave up 2 bases, with 13 bases separating them. The length of the CDR3 is 14 residues. CDR3 sequence: CASLGGAGNQPQHF. The CDR3 DNA sequence: TGTGCCAGCCTAGGGGGGGCGGGCAATCAGCCCCAGCATTTT.

The chain couples TRBV2 to TRBJ2-5; the D gene is possibly TRBD2 (6 bases). CDR1 and CDR2 from the germline V gene are SNHLY and FYNNEI. This CDR3 spans 16 amino acids. The V end lost 6 bases, the J end lost 0 bases, and 17 bases lay between the germline ends. The CDR3 nucleotides are TGTGCCAGCAGCGTATCTATAGCGGAGTACCAAGAGACCCAGTACTTC. Encoded protein: CASSVSIAEYQETQYF.

The J gene is TRBJ1-3, the V gene TRBV7-9; tentative D call: TRBD1 (5 bases). V lost 6 bases and J 1 base, leaving 10 bases between the germline ends. Germline V lookup: CDR1 SEHNR, CDR2 FQNEAQ (reference sequence). The CDR3 runs to 14 residues. CDR3 coding DNA: TGTGCCAGCAGGTTGACAGCATCTGGAAACACCATATATTTT. As protein: CASRLTASGNTIYF.

The chain joins TRBV7-9 to TRBJ2-1; D gene uncertain. Germline CDR1 and CDR2: SEHNR and FQNEAQ (reference sequence). The CDR3 runs to 14 residues. V dropped 1 base and J dropped 3 bases, with 7 bases sitting between them. The CDR3 here is CASSLGHLYNEQFF. CDR3 nucleotides: TGTGCCAGCAGCTTAGGGCACCTCTACAATGAGCAGTTCTTC. Full variable domain (remainder filled in from reference TRBV7-9 and TRBJ2-1): DTGVSQNPRHKITKRGQNVTFRCDPISEHNRLYWYRQTLGQGPEFLTYFQNEAQLEKSRLLSDRFSAERPKGSFSTLEIQRTEQGDSAMYLCASSLGHLYNEQFFGPGTRLTVL.

This clone appeared a few times. The genes are TRBV6-2 or TRBV6-3 and TRBJ2-2; D remains unclear. The CDR3 contains 14 residues. The V gene's germline CDR1 is MNHEY and CDR2 SVGEGT. The V end lost 2 bases, the J end lost 0 bases, and 4 bases lay between the germline ends. The CDR3: CASSYIANTGELFF. The CDR3 region has the DNA TGTGCCAGCAGTTACATAGCGAACACCGGGGAGCTGTTTTTT.

The rearrangement uses TRBV24-1 and TRBJ2-3; TRBD1 might be the D (5 bases). Germline CDR1 KGHDR, CDR2 SFDVKD. V lost 4 bases to trimming and J lost 2 bases, with 9 bases between them. The length of the CDR3 is 14 residues. The CDR3: CATSEQGTTDTQYF. The DNA of the CDR3 is TGTGCCACCAGTGAGCAGGGTACCACAGATACGCAGTATTTT.

This clone was seen only once. The chain is built from TRBV10-1 and TRBJ2-1; TRBD2 might be the D (5 bases). CDR3 length equals 12 residues. Looked up from germline, CDR1 is WNHNN and CDR2 is SYGVQD (reference sequence). The ends were cut back, 4 bases at V and 10 bases at J, with 11 bases in the middle. CDR3 amino acids: CASSVPGGEQFF. DNA for the CDR3: TGCGCCAGCAGTGTCCCAGGCGGGGAGCAGTTCTTC.

The chain has TRBV9 and TRBJ2-1, with 13 bases fitting TRBD2. Germline CDR1 and CDR2: SGDLS and YYNGEE. V shed 2 bases and J 15 bases; nucleotides not matched to a gene: 8. The CDR3 runs to 14 residues. The DNA for the CDR3 is TGTGCCAGCAGCGTTAGAACTAGCGGGGGGGAGGTGTTCTTC. It yields the protein CASSVRTSGGEVFF.

The rearrangement joins TRBV5-1 to TRBJ1-4; D unclear. CDR3 length equals 16 residues. The germline V and J ends were trimmed by 4 bases and 1 base, with 14 bases remaining between them. Germline V lookup: CDR1 SGHRS, CDR2 YFSETQ. The CDR3 spells CASSPGSGVTNEKLFF. DNA of the CDR3: TGCGCCAGCAGCCCGGGGTCGGGCGTAACTAATGAAAAACTGTTTTTT.

The V gene is TRBV18, the J gene TRBJ2-6, with 8 bases aligning to TRBD1. Looked up from germline, CDR1 is KGHSH and CDR2 is LQKENI. Trimming took 7 bases from V and 2 from J; bases not matched to a gene: 4. The CDR3 covers 15 residues. The CDR3 nucleotides read TGTGCCAGCTGTTCGACAGGGGCTGGGGCCAACGTCCTGACTTTC. Its protein is CASCSTGAGANVLTF.

This rearrangement joins TRBV5-6 to TRBJ2-3; 7 bases fit TRBD2. V gave up 3 bases and J gave up 0 bases; unmatched junction bases: 7. Per the germline V gene, CDR1 is SGHDT and CDR2 is YYEEEE. This CDR3 spans 16 amino acids. The CDR3 coding sequence is TGTGCCAGCAGCTACCCGACTAGCCTCAGCACAGATACGCAGTATTTT. Protein: CASSYPTSLSTDTQYF.

For this clone: The sample contains more than one DNA sequence encoding this CDR3. V gene TRBV24-1 combines with J gene TRBJ2-1; 12 nucleotides agree with TRBD2. J gave up 4 bases and V 4 bases, and 4 bases lay outside the gene matches. Germline V CDR1 and CDR2: KGHDR, SFDVKD. This CDR3 spans 16 amino acids. Here the CDR3 reads CATSERTSGAYNEQFF. The CDR3 DNA reads as TGTGCCACCAGTGAGCGGACTAGCGGGGCGTACAATGAGCAGTTCTTC.

The gene calls are TRBV19 and TRBJ2-2; D unclear. CDR1 LNHDA and CDR2 SQIVND come from the germline V gene (reference sequence). The ends were cut back, 4 bases at V and 3 bases at J, with 9 bases in the middle. This CDR3 region has 14 residues. The CDR3: CASSTPEDTGELFF. The CDR3 DNA reads as TGTGCCAGTAGTACCCCCGAGGACACCGGGGAGCTGTTTTTT. Filled out from reference TRBV19 and TRBJ2-2, the complete variable domain reads DGGITQSPKYLFRKEGQNVTLSCEQNLNHDAMYWYRQDPGQGLRLIYYSQIVNDFQKGDIAEGYSVSREKKESFPLTVTSAQKNPTAFYLCASSTPEDTGELFFGEGSRLTVL.